The 30 T cell receptor beta chains presented below share a single source sample, sequenced in a study of T cell responses to AZD1222 COVID-19 vaccine. Repertoires were generated with immunoSEQ multiplex PCR, while TCRdb's copy carries only in-frame clones and drops some. Seen here are 150,000 or so clones, 91% observed once, and the top ten hold about 4.4%. This sample comprised peripheral blood, obtained on day 0 of AZD1222 vaccination. All receptors derive from an adult in good health.

The V gene is TRBV6-4, the J gene TRBJ2-7, with 11 bases fitting TRBD2. Looked up from germline, CDR1 is MRHNA and CDR2 is SNTAGT. The CDR3 is made up of 16 amino acids. The ends lost 4 bases at V and 4 bases at J; junction bases unmatched: 9. The CDR3: CASSAPATSGVYEQYF. In DNA form, the CDR3 reads TGTGCCAGCAGTGCCCCCGCGACTAGCGGGGTGTACGAGCAGTACTTC.

The chain links TRBV6-5 to TRBJ2-7, with D unclear. CDR3 size: 13 residues. CDR1 and CDR2 (germline): MNHEY, SVGAGI. The V and J ends lost 7 bases and 3 bases respectively, with 13 bases between them. In nucleotides, the CDR3 is TGTGCCAGCACCGCCGGGCCGGACTACGAGCAGTACTTC. Translating gives CASTAGPDYEQYF.

The chain couples TRBV6-5 to TRBJ2-3; 13 bases are a match to TRBD2. Germline V gene sequence: CDR1 MNHEY, CDR2 SVGAGI. The ends lost 8 bases at V and 5 bases at J; junction bases unmatched: 7. This CDR3 has 15 residues. The DNA of the CDR3 is TGTGCCAGCGGGCAACGGACTAGCGGGGGAGATACGCAGTATTTT. It translates to CASGQRTSGGDTQYF.

This rearrangement joins TRBV28 to TRBJ2-7, with D maybe TRBD2 (6 bases). The CDR3 consists of 14 residues. Trimming removed 5 bases at V and 3 bases at J, with 14 bases between. Germline V gene sequence: CDR1 MDHEN, CDR2 SYDVKM. The CDR3 region is CASSRDLSGYEQYF. The CDR3 DNA follows: TGTGCCAGCAGTCGGGACCTTAGCGGCTACGAGCAGTACTTC.

This chain links TRBV19 with TRBJ2-7; TRBD1 agrees at 7 bases. CDR1 and CDR2 from the germline V gene are LNHDA and SQIVND (reference sequence). With 9 bases clipped from V and 4 bases from J, the junction kept 9 bases outside the gene matches. The CDR3 sequence is 13 residues long. CDR3 sequence: CASGTGADYEQYF. CDR3 nucleotides: TGTGCCAGCGGAACAGGGGCGGATTACGAGCAGTACTTC.

V usage is TRBV28 and J usage is TRBJ2-2; 9 bases align to TRBD1. Per the germline V gene, CDR1 is MDHEN and CDR2 is SYDVKM. The CDR3 spans 14 residues. After removal of 10 bases from V and 3 bases from J, the junction contained 6 bases not matched to a gene. The CDR3: CATKGQGYTGELFF. CDR3 bases: TGTGCCACCAAGGGACAGGGATACACCGGGGAGCTGTTTTTT. The full variable domain, completed using reference TRBV28 and TRBJ2-2, is DVKVTQSSRYLVKRTGEKVFLECVQDMDHENMFWYRQDPGLGLRLIYFSYDVKMKEKGDIPEGYSVSREKKERFSLILESASTNQTSMYLCATKGQGYTGELFFGEGSRLTVL.

The genes are TRBV24-1 and TRBJ1-5, with D possibly being TRBD1 (5 bases). Germline V CDR1 and CDR2: KGHDR, SFDVKD. The V gene lost 4 bases and the J gene lost 4 bases, with 7 bases spanning the gap. The CDR3 has 13 residues. In DNA, the CDR3 is TGTGCCACCAGTGAGACAGCTAATCAGCCCCAGCATTTT. It codes for CATSETANQPQHF.

In this sample, this clone turned up a few times. The genes are TRBV5-6 and TRBJ1-2; D possibly corresponds to TRBD1 (6 bases). The CDR3 runs to 13 residues. Germline lookup yields CDR1 SGHDT and CDR2 YYEEEE. The V gene lost 4 bases and the J gene lost 4 bases, with 11 bases spanning the gap. CDR3 protein: CASSPGHPYGYTF. The CDR3 DNA is TGTGCCAGCAGCCCGGGACACCCCTATGGCTACACCTTC.

The CDR3 region is CASSVAGSNSPLHF. The CDR3 region has the DNA TGTGCCAGCAGCGTAGCAGGGTCTAATTCACCCCTCCACTTT. V gene TRBV9 combines with J gene TRBJ1-6, with D possibly matching TRBD1 (5 bases). The germline gives CDR1 SGDLS, CDR2 YYNGEE. This CDR3 is 14 amino acids long. V was cut by 0 bases and J by 6 bases, with 7 bases left in between.

This clone was seen a few times. Other DNA variants within this sample encode the same CDR3. This rearrangement joins TRBV7-2 to TRBJ2-7; no clear D. V lost 2 bases to trimming and J lost 1 base, with 3 bases between them. This CDR3 is built from 12 residues. CDR1 SGHTA and CDR2 FQGNSA come from the germline V gene. In DNA, the CDR3 is TGTGCCAGCAGCTTACGTTCCTACGAGCAGTACTTC. Translation gives CASSLRSYEQYF.

J is TRBJ2-7 and V is TRBV6-2 or TRBV6-3; D is unresolved. Germline-derived CDR1 and CDR2 are MNHEY and SVGEGT. Deletions cut 6 bases from V and 5 bases from J, with 20 bases between. The CDR3 loop spans 15 amino acids. CDR3 sequence (DNA): TGTGCCAGCAGCCACCGGTGGCAGGCGTCCAACGAGCAGTACTTC. Its translation is CASSHRWQASNEQYF.

The CDR3, as DNA: TGCGCCAGCAGCCAAGCGGCAGTGAGACTCTACGAGCAGTACTTC. This codes for CASSQAAVRLYEQYF. The chain combines TRBV4-1 with TRBJ2-7; no clear D. Per the germline V gene, CDR1 is MGHRA and CDR2 is YSYEKL. This CDR3 comprises 15 residues. The V gene lost 1 base and the J gene lost 3 bases, with 13 bases spanning the gap.

The rearrangement links TRBV2 to TRBJ2-2; D remains unclear. V lost 2 bases, J lost 6 bases, and 10 bases lay in between. The germline V gene encodes CDR1 SNHLY and CDR2 FYNNEI. The CDR3 is made up of 14 amino acids. The CDR3 reads CASSENGVAGELFF. The CDR3, as DNA: TGTGCCAGCAGTGAAAATGGGGTGGCCGGGGAGCTGTTTTTT.

The V gene is TRBV11-3, the J gene TRBJ1-1; 7 bases agree with TRBD1. This CDR3 is built from 15 residues. Germline trimming cut 5 bases from V and 1 base from J; bases unmatched to any gene: 7. The germline V gene encodes CDR1 SGHNT and CDR2 YENEEA. The DNA of the CDR3 is TGTGCCAGCAGCGCTCAGGGGACAGAGAACACTGAAGCTTTCTTT. Its translation is CASSAQGTENTEAFF. The complete variable domain, with remaining parts taken from reference TRBV11-3 and TRBJ1-1, reads EAGVVQSPRYKIIEKKQPVAFWCNPISGHNTLYWYLQNLGQGPELLIRYENEEAVDDSQLPKDRFSAERLKGVDSTLKIQPAELGDSAVYLCASSAQGTENTEAFFGQGTRLTVV.

J is TRBJ1-6 and V is TRBV7-9; TRBD1 matches at 7 bases. The length of the CDR3 is 14 residues. The V gene's germline CDR1 is SEHNR and CDR2 FQNEAQ (reference sequence). Trimming removed 3 bases from V and 7 bases from J; junction bases left unmatched: 3. In DNA form, the CDR3 reads TGTGCCAGCAGCTTTGGGGACAGAAATTCACCCCTCCACTTT. This codes for CASSFGDRNSPLHF.

This rearrangement joins TRBV30 to TRBJ2-7; D possibly corresponds to TRBD2 (6 bases). Trimming removed 2 bases at V and 2 bases at J, with 10 bases between. The CDR3 sequence is 13 residues long. Germline loops: CDR1 GTSNPN, CDR2 SVGIG (reference sequence). CDR3 coding DNA: TGTGCCTGGAGTCCCACGGGGGCCTACGAGCAGTACTTC. It translates to CAWSPTGAYEQYF.

The V and J genes are TRBV20-1 and TRBJ1-2; TRBD1 matches 10 bases. V shed 3 bases, J shed 6 bases, and the junction held 10 bases outside the gene matches. Germline values: CDR1 DFQATT, CDR2 SNEGSKA (reference sequence). The CDR3 is 15 residues long. CDR3 amino acids: CSASSGTGERNGYTF. DNA for the CDR3: TGCAGTGCTAGTTCCGGGACAGGGGAGAGGAATGGCTACACCTTC.

Turning to this clone: The identical CDR3 is also encoded by other nucleotide sequences in the sample. The CDR3 reads CASSLASSGFPQTSTDTQYF. The CDR3 bases are TGTGCCAGCAGCTTAGCTTCTAGCGGATTCCCACAGACTAGCACAGATACGCAGTATTTT. This rearrangement joins TRBV7-8 to TRBJ2-3, with TRBD2 matching 7 bases. CDR1 and CDR2 (germline): SGHVS, FQNEAQ. The V and J ends lost 0 bases and 0 bases, in that order; junction bases with no gene match: 15. The CDR3 loop spans 20 amino acids.

The V call is TRBV9, the J call TRBJ2-3, with D hard to call. Germline V gives CDR1 SGDLS, CDR2 YYNGEE. The CDR3 has 15 residues. Trimming stripped 2 bases from V and 0 bases from J, with 10 bases between. The CDR3 DNA sequence: TGTGCCAGCAGCGTGGGGAACCCTAGCACAGATACGCAGTATTTT. This codes for CASSVGNPSTDTQYF.

V and J are TRBV20-1 and TRBJ2-1; no clear D gene. The CDR3 is 11 amino acids. Germline V gene lookup returns CDR1 DFQATT and CDR2 SNEGSKA (reference sequence). V lost 3 bases and J 10 bases, leaving 10 bases between the germline ends. The CDR3, as DNA: TGCAGTGCTAGGCTAGTGGGCGAGCAGTTCTTC. Its translation is CSARLVGEQFF.

V usage is TRBV4-3 and J usage is TRBJ2-7; D is unclear. V gave up 1 base and J gave up 3 bases, with 7 bases separating them. The CDR3 spans 13 residues. Germline V gene sequence: CDR1 LGHNA, CDR2 YSLEER. CDR3 in amino acids: CASSQGVIYEQYF. The CDR3 bases are TGCGCCAGCAGCCAAGGAGTCATCTACGAGCAGTACTTC.

V usage is TRBV19 and J usage is TRBJ2-2; D possibly corresponds to TRBD1 (6 bases). The CDR3 covers 17 residues. From germline, CDR1 is LNHDA and CDR2 SQIVND (reference sequence). V lost 5 bases and J lost 7, with 23 bases in between. The CDR3 loop reads CASSAHRDRAGIGELFF. For the CDR3, the DNA is TGTGCCAGTAGTGCACACAGGGATCGGGCTGGTATCGGGGAGCTGTTTTTT.

The chain joins TRBV5-4 to TRBJ2-2; either TRBD1 or TRBD2 may supply D (6 bases each). Germline V lookup: CDR1 SGHNT, CDR2 YYREEE (reference sequence). V was cut by 4 bases and J by 1 base, with 14 bases left in between. This CDR3 spans 16 amino acids. As DNA, the CDR3 is TGTGCCAGCAGCGAGGGGGGCGGGATGAACACCGGGGAGCTGTTTTTT. It encodes CASSEGGGMNTGELFF.

The chain joins TRBV9 to TRBJ1-2, with 10 nucleotides matching TRBD1. The CDR3 has 14 residues. V lost 4 bases, J lost 2 bases, and 2 bases stayed unmatched. Germline CDR1 is SGDLS and CDR2 is YYNGEE. CDR3 in DNA: TGTGCCAGCAGCCCGGGACAGGGGAACTATGGCTACACCTTC. This translates into CASSPGQGNYGYTF.

This chain joins TRBV7-2 and TRBJ2-1; D gene unclear. In germline, CDR1 is SGHTA, CDR2 FQGNSA. CDR3 length: 14 amino acids. V was trimmed by 5 bases and J by 7 bases, leaving 15 bases between them. DNA for the CDR3: TGTGCCAGCAGCCCCCCGCCTGTGGGGAATGAGCAGTTCTTC. This sequence encodes CASSPPPVGNEQFF.

This clone was seen once. The chain links TRBV7-2 to TRBJ2-3, with D tentatively TRBD2 (5 bases). Trimming took 7 bases from V and 2 from J, leaving 13 bases between them. The length of the CDR3 is 14 residues. CDR1 and CDR2 from the germline V gene are SGHTA and FQGNSA. The CDR3 nucleotides read TGTGCCAGCAAGCGTCGAGCGGACACAGATACGCAGTATTTT. This translates into CASKRRADTDTQYF. The entire variable domain, with the rest obtained from reference TRBV7-2 and TRBJ2-3, is as follows: GAGVSQSPSNKVTEKGKDVELRCDPISGHTALYWYRQSLGQGLEFLIYFQGNSAPDKSGLPSDRFSAERTGGSVSTLTIQRTQQEDSAVYLCASKRRADTDTQYFGPGTRLTVL.

V usage is TRBV5-5 and J usage is TRBJ1-5; 8 bases agree with TRBD1. CDR3 length: 14 residues. J lost 4 bases, V lost 2 bases, and 2 bases had no gene match. Germline V gives CDR1 SGHKS, CDR2 YYEKEE (reference sequence). The CDR3 DNA sequence: TGTGCCAGCAGCTTCACAGGGGGAAATCAGCCCCAGCATTTT. This sequence encodes CASSFTGGNQPQHF.

V is TRBV19 and J is TRBJ1-5, with 7 bases fitting TRBD1. With V trimmed by 5 bases and J by 5 bases, 6 bases remained unmatched. CDR3 length equals 14 residues. Germline V gene data show CDR1 as LNHDA and CDR2 as SQIVND (reference sequence). The CDR3 nucleotides are TGTGCCAGTAGTGTCGGACAGGTGGATCAGCCCCAGCATTTT. Its protein product is CASSVGQVDQPQHF.

J is TRBJ2-3 and V is TRBV7-2; 13 bases align to TRBD2. V was pared by 5 bases and J by 5 bases, with 10 bases of the junction left unmatched. The CDR3 has 17 residues. Germline V gene lookup returns CDR1 SGHTA and CDR2 FQGNSA. CDR3 DNA: TGTGCCAGCAGCCCCCCCGGACTAGCGGGAGTTTTAGATACGCAGTATTTT. This sequence encodes CASSPPGLAGVLDTQYF. Full variable domain (missing parts from reference TRBV7-2 and TRBJ2-3): GAGVSQSPSNKVTEKGKDVELRCDPISGHTALYWYRQSLGQGLEFLIYFQGNSAPDKSGLPSDRFSAERTGGSVSTLTIQRTQQEDSAVYLCASSPPGLAGVLDTQYFGPGTRLTVL.

The chain uses TRBV19 and TRBJ2-1; unclear D gene. With 5 bases removed from V and 4 bases from J, the gap between germline ends came to 9 bases. The CDR3 runs 13 residues. CDR1 is LNHDA and CDR2 is SQIVND in the germline V gene (reference sequence). The CDR3 region has the DNA TGTGCCAGTAGTGGAGACTGGTACAATGAGCAGTTCTTC. Translation: CASSGDWYNEQFF.